This TCR beta chain was sequenced for a study of shared clonotypes between healthy human individuals. The CDR3 sequence is 14 residues long. Germline loops: CDR1 LNHDA, CDR2 SQIVND (reference sequence). Trimming shortened V by 6 bases and J by 0 bases, and 9 bases separated the two germline ends. Replicate PCRs for sorted subsets used around 200 ng DNA; this equaled about 30,000 T cell genomes. Using immunoSEQ multiplex PCR, the repertoire was profiled, and TCRdb retains in-frame clones only, with some absent. The data hold 330,000 or so clones, with around 67% observed a single time. In the CD4+ fraction, cells were divided into CD45RA+ naive and CD45RA-negative memory subsets.

The sample comprised memory CD4+ T cells sorted from blood. Subset reported: CD45RA-negative fraction. The sequence derives from a man aged 30 to 45 in good health. The rearrangement links TRBV19 to TRBJ2-4; D call uncertain. The CDR3 loop is CASSDRLAKNIQYF. CDR3 nucleotide sequence: TGTGCCAGTAGCGACCGATTAGCCAAAAACATTCAGTACTTC.